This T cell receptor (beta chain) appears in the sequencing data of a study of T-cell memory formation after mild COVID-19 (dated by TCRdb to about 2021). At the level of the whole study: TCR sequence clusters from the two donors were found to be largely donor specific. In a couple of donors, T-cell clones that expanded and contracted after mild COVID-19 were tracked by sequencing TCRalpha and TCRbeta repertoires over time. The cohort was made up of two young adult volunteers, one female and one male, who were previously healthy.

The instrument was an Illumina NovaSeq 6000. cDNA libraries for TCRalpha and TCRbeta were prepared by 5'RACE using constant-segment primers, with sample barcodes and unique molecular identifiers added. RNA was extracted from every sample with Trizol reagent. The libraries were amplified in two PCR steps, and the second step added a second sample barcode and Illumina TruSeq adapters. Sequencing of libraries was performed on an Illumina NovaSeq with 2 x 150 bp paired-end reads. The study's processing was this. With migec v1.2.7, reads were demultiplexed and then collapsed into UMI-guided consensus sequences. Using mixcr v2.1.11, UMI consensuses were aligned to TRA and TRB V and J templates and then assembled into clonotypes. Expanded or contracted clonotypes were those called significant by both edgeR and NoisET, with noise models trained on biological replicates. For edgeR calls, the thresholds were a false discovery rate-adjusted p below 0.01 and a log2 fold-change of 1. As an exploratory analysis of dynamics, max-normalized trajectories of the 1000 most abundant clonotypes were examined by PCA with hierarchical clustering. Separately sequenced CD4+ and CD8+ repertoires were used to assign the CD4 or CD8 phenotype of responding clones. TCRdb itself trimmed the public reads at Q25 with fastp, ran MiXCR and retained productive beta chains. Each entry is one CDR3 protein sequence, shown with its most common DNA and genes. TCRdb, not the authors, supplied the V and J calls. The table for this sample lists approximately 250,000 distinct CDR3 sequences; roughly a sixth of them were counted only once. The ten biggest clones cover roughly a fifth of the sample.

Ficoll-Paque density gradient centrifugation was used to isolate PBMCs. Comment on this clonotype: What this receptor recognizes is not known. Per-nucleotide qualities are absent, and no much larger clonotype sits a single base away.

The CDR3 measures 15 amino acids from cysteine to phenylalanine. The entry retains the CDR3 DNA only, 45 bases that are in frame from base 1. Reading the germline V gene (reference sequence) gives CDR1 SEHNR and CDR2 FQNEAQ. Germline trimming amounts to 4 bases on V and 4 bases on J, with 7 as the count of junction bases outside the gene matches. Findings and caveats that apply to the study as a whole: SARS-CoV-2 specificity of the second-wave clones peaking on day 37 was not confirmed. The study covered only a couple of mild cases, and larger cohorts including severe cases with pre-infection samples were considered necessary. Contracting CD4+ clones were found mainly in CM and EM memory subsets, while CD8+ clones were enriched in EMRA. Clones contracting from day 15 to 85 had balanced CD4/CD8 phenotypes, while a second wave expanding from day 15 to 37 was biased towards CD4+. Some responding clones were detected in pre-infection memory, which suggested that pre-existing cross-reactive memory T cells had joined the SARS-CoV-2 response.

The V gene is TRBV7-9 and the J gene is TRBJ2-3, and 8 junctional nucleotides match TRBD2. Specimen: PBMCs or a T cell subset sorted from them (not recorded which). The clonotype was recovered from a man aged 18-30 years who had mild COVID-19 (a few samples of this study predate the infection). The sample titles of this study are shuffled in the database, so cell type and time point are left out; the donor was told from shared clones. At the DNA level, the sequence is TGTGCCAGCAGCTCCCGGGGGGGCAAGGCAGATACGCAGTATTTT. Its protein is CASSSRGGKADTQYF. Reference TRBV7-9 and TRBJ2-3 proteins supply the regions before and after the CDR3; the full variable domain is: DTGVSQNPRHKITKRGQNVTFRCDPISEHNRLYWYRQTLGQGPEFLTYFQNEAQLEKSRLLSDRFSAERPKGSFSTLEIQRTEQGDSAMYLCASSSRGGKADTQYFGPGTRLTVL.